The next 27 T cell receptor beta chains were all read from a single sample in a study of T cell responses to AZD1222 COVID-19 vaccine (dated by TCRdb to 2020 to 2022). The sample's time point, from its label and the paper: baseline before first vaccination. Receptor libraries were prepared by the immunoSEQ multiplex PCR assay. TCRdb carries this immuneACCESS record with in-frame sequences only. Its versions omit some clonotypes, under half of them owing to an unresolved V gene in the studies checked, with the rest unexplained. The sample profile shows 180,000 or so clones; about 91% of them were found once. The ten top clones hold 6% to 8.5% of the sample. Sequenced material: peripheral blood, taken on day 0 of AZD1222 vaccination. The source is an adult in good health.

The chain is built from TRBV6-5 and TRBJ1-2; 7 positions agree with TRBD1. The CDR3 consists of 12 residues. Germline V gives CDR1 MNHEY, CDR2 SVGAGI. The V and J ends lost 7 bases and 8 bases, in that order; junction bases with no gene match: 7. This CDR3 reads CASNRGQGGYTF. CDR3 sequence (DNA): TGTGCCAGCAACAGGGGCCAGGGGGGCTACACCTTC.

The genes are TRBV7-2 and TRBJ2-7, with D unclear. Germline V gene data show CDR1 as SGHTA and CDR2 as FQGNSA. V shed 7 bases and J shed 0 bases, with 13 bases lying between them. The CDR3 totals 14 residues. Here the CDR3 reads CASNPDPTSYEQYF. The CDR3 DNA follows: TGTGCCAGCAACCCGGACCCAACCTCCTACGAGCAGTACTTC.

The genes are TRBV28 and TRBJ1-2; no clear D gene. V lost 3 bases to trimming and J lost 7 bases, with 12 bases between them. Per germline, CDR1 MDHEN and CDR2 SYDVKM. This CDR3 has 13 residues. The CDR3: CASSLHSAGGYTF. The CDR3 DNA follows: TGTGCCAGCAGTTTGCACAGTGCGGGTGGCTACACCTTC.

The V call is TRBV2, the J call TRBJ2-1; 10 bases match TRBD2. Germline-derived CDR1 and CDR2 are SNHLY and FYNNEI. After removal of 7 bases from V and 6 bases from J, the junction contained 3 bases not matched to a gene. The CDR3 totals 13 residues. CDR3 sequence: CASIASGGNEQFF. CDR3 DNA: TGTGCCAGCATCGCTAGCGGGGGCAATGAGCAGTTCTTC.

The V call is TRBV10-2, the J call TRBJ1-3; TRBD1 aligns across 7 bases. From germline, CDR1 is WSHSY and CDR2 SAAADI. V shed 10 bases, J shed 2 bases, and the junction held 8 bases outside the gene matches. The CDR3 sequence is 14 residues long. CDR3 coding DNA: TGCGCCACCCGACAGGGACCCGCTGGAAACACCATATATTTT. Translation gives CATRQGPAGNTIYF.

The V and J genes are TRBV7-6 and TRBJ2-3; 9 positions agree with TRBD2. This CDR3 has 16 residues. CDR1 is SGHVS and CDR2 is FNYEAQ in the germline V gene. V was pared by 10 bases and J by 0 bases, with 11 bases of the junction left unmatched. CDR3 sequence: CATRRLAGSSTDTQYF. For the CDR3, the DNA is TGTGCCACCCGTCGCCTAGCGGGGTCTAGCACAGATACGCAGTATTTT.

In DNA form, the CDR3 reads TGTGCCAGCAGTAACGTTGGGGGACGCACTGAAGCTTTCTTT. This gives the protein CASSNVGGRTEAFF. The chain uses TRBV6-5 and TRBJ1-1; tentative D call: TRBD1 (5 bases). CDR1 MNHEY and CDR2 SVGAGI come from the germline V gene. The CDR3 contains 14 residues. Trimming stripped 5 bases from V and 4 bases from J, with 14 bases between.

This chain connects TRBV19 to TRBJ2-7, with D hard to call. Germline V gives CDR1 LNHDA, CDR2 SQIVND (reference sequence). Trimming took 5 bases from V and 6 from J, leaving 20 bases between them. The length of the CDR3 is 15 residues. The CDR3 loop reads CASSALLETWGEQYF. CDR3 sequence (DNA): TGTGCCAGTAGTGCTCTTCTTGAGACTTGGGGCGAGCAGTACTTC.

This clone is a singleton in its sample. The chain is built from TRBV7-9 and TRBJ2-4; D is possibly TRBD1 (6 bases). CDR1 and CDR2 from the germline V gene are SEHNR and FQNEAQ (reference sequence). The V gene lost 7 bases and the J gene lost 2 bases, with 15 bases spanning the gap. The CDR3 spans 15 residues. The CDR3 nucleotides are TGTGCCAGCACCCCAGGGGTTATGACCAAAAACATTCAGTACTTC. Its protein product is CASTPGVMTKNIQYF.

The table lists this clone with a few counts. The chain employs TRBV12-3 or TRBV12-4 and TRBJ2-7; weak D call: TRBD2 (5 bases). V lost 2 bases and J lost 7, with 9 bases in between. The CDR3 length is 12 residues. The CDR3 is CASSLRGREQYF. The CDR3 DNA reads as TGTGCCAGCAGTTTACGGGGTAGGGAGCAGTACTTC.

The chain joins TRBV5-4 to TRBJ2-7; D could derive from TRBD1 or TRBD2 (5 bases each). The CDR3 length is 14 residues. Germline CDR1 and CDR2: SGHNT and YYREEE (reference sequence). V shed 4 bases and J shed 4 bases, with 15 bases lying between them. This CDR3 reads CASSPRDGAYEQYF. The CDR3 DNA follows: TGTGCCAGCAGCCCCCGGGACGGAGCTTACGAGCAGTACTTC.

The genes are TRBV4-2 and TRBJ1-2; D is unclear. The CDR3 has 15 amino acids. The germline gives CDR1 LGHNA, CDR2 YNFKEQ. The ends were cut back, 4 bases at V and 5 bases at J, with 17 bases in the middle. The CDR3 protein is CASSPSTGRGYGYTF. DNA of the CDR3: TGTGCCAGCAGCCCTTCTACGGGTCGTGGATATGGCTACACCTTC.

J is TRBJ2-1 and V is TRBV24-1; 8 bases match TRBD2. CDR1 and CDR2 from the germline V gene are KGHDR and SFDVKD. The V gene end was trimmed by 3 bases and the J gene end by 8 bases; junction bases not matched to a gene: 11. The CDR3 runs 16 residues. This chain's CDR3 is CATSDPTRGGFYEQFF. In nucleotides, the CDR3 is TGTGCCACCAGTGATCCGACTCGCGGGGGGTTTTATGAGCAGTTCTTC.

This sequence joins TRBV11-3 and TRBJ1-5; no firm D call. The V and J ends lost 0 bases and 1 base respectively, with 13 bases between them. CDR1 and CDR2 (germline): SGHNT, YENEEA. This CDR3 has 17 amino acids. Here the CDR3 reads CASSLDRCRRSNQPQHF. The CDR3 DNA is TGTGCCAGCAGCTTAGATCGGTGCCGACGCAGCAATCAGCCCCAGCATTTT.

The V and J genes are TRBV27 and TRBJ1-6, with TRBD1 identical over 7 bases. V gave up 6 bases and J gave up 4 bases; unmatched junction bases: 9. From germline, CDR1 is MNHEY and CDR2 SMNVEV (reference sequence). The CDR3 spans 16 residues. CDR3 in amino acids: CASRGLGQSYNSPLHF. As DNA, the CDR3 is TGTGCCAGCAGGGGATTGGGACAGTCGTATAATTCACCCCTCCACTTT.

V gene TRBV6-5 combines with J gene TRBJ2-7, with TRBD2 matching over 7 bases. This CDR3 is 15 amino acids long. J gave up 4 bases and V 6 bases, and 12 bases lay outside the gene matches. CDR1 is MNHEY and CDR2 is SVGAGI in the germline V gene. The CDR3 sequence: CASRPTSAVRYEQYF. The CDR3 DNA is TGTGCCAGCAGACCTACTAGCGCCGTACGGTACGAGCAGTACTTC.

The V call is TRBV6-1, the J call TRBJ1-5; D is possibly TRBD1 (6 bases). There are 14 residues in the CDR3. Germline values: CDR1 MNHNS, CDR2 SASEGT. Trimming removed 2 bases at V and 4 bases at J, with 9 bases between. The CDR3 region is CASSEQTGNQPQHF. The CDR3 DNA follows: TGTGCCAGCAGTGAACAGACAGGTAATCAGCCCCAGCATTTT.

This clone was observed a single time. The CDR3 protein is CASSLGGPTGETQYF. Here the CDR3 DNA reads TGTGCCAGCAGCTTAGGGGGTCCCACCGGAGAGACCCAGTACTTC. The genes are TRBV11-3 and TRBJ2-5; D gene unclear. The germline gives CDR1 SGHNT, CDR2 YENEEA. Trimming took 1 base from V and 4 from J, leaving 13 bases between them. The CDR3 covers 15 residues.

This chain links TRBV5-4 with TRBJ1-2; D gene ambiguous. The CDR3 contains 13 residues. Trimming shortened V by 4 bases and J by 4 bases, and 11 bases separated the two germline ends. The germline CDR1 and CDR2 sequences are SGHNT and YYREEE (reference sequence). The CDR3 nucleotides are TGTGCCAGCAGCACCGAGGGCGCCTATGGCTACACCTTC. Protein product: CASSTEGAYGYTF.

The CDR3 nucleotides read TGTGCCAGCAGCTTGGCCGACAGGTCTTCACCCCTCCACTTT. It translates to CASSLADRSSPLHF. V usage is TRBV5-6 and J usage is TRBJ1-6; possible D gene TRBD1, 6 bases. Germline V gene data show CDR1 as SGHDT and CDR2 as YYEEEE. The CDR3 length is 14 residues. The V end lost 0 bases, the J end lost 9 bases, and 10 bases lay between the germline ends.

The chain employs TRBV28 and TRBJ1-2; 9 nucleotides align to TRBD1. Germline trimming cut 4 bases from V and 7 bases from J; bases unmatched to any gene: 7. Germline-derived CDR1 and CDR2 are MDHEN and SYDVKM. The CDR3 extends over 14 amino acids. The CDR3 DNA reads TGTGCCAGCAGTTCGACAGGGGGTCGGTCTGGCTACACCTTC. This translates into CASSSTGGRSGYTF.

The V and J genes are TRBV27 and TRBJ1-5, with TRBD1 matching 10 bases. From germline, CDR1 is MNHEY and CDR2 SMNVEV (reference sequence). The CDR3 is made up of 16 amino acids. Trimming cost V 6 bases and J 4 bases; bases outside gene matches: 9. The CDR3 DNA is TGTGCCAGCAGAGACCTCGGGACAGGGGCTAATCAGCCCCAGCATTTT. Translating gives CASRDLGTGANQPQHF.

The chain recombines TRBV6-5 with TRBJ1-2; TRBD1 matches 7 bases. The CDR3 is made up of 15 amino acids. Germline-derived CDR1 and CDR2 are MNHEY and SVGAGI. Trimming took 4 bases from V and 4 from J; bases not matched to a gene: 9. The CDR3: CASSSEGARIYGYTF. DNA of the CDR3: TGTGCCAGCAGTTCCGAGGGGGCGCGAATCTATGGCTACACCTTC.

This chain links TRBV7-8 with TRBJ1-6; tentative D call: TRBD1 (6 bases). The ends were cut back, 1 base at V and 11 bases at J, with 9 bases in the middle. The CDR3 has 13 amino acids. Germline CDR1 reads SGHVS; CDR2 reads FQNEAQ. In DNA, the CDR3 is TGTGCCAGCAGCTTAGAGGCAGGGGCACCCCTCCACTTT. Its protein is CASSLEAGAPLHF.

This chain joins TRBV5-1 and TRBJ2-5, with 8 positions matching TRBD2. The CDR3 runs to 13 residues. The germline V gene encodes CDR1 SGHRS and CDR2 YFSETQ. V was pared by 0 bases and J by 7 bases, with 2 bases of the junction left unmatched. CDR3 protein: CASSLDTSGTQYF. For the CDR3, the DNA is TGCGCCAGCAGCTTGGACACTAGCGGGACCCAGTACTTC.

This clone was counted a single time. This chain links TRBV27 with TRBJ1-4; the D is unclear. The V gene lost 8 bases and the J gene lost 8 bases, with 12 bases spanning the gap. Looked up from germline, CDR1 is MNHEY and CDR2 is SMNVEV (reference sequence). The CDR3 totals 12 residues. This chain's CDR3 is CASRSGKEKLFF. For the CDR3, the DNA is TGTGCCAGCCGCTCGGGGAAGGAAAAACTGTTTTTT. Combining the CDR3 with reference TRBV27 and TRBJ1-4 gives the whole variable domain EAQVTQNPRYLITVTGKKLTVTCSQNMNHEYMSWYRQDPGLGLRQIYYSMNVEVTDKGDVPEGYKVSRKEKRNFPLILESPSPNQTSLYFCASRSGKEKLFFGSGTQLSVL.

The rearrangement links TRBV7-2 to TRBJ2-5; 13 bases are shared with TRBD2. J lost 5 bases, V lost 5 bases, and 5 bases had no gene match. The germline V gene encodes CDR1 SGHTA and CDR2 FQGNSA. CDR3 size: 15 residues. The chain's CDR3 is CASSPTSGGAETQYF. In DNA, the CDR3 is TGTGCCAGCAGCCCCACTAGCGGGGGGGCCGAGACCCAGTACTTC. Complete variable domain (other parts from reference TRBV7-2 and TRBJ2-5): GAGVSQSPSNKVTEKGKDVELRCDPISGHTALYWYRQSLGQGLEFLIYFQGNSAPDKSGLPSDRFSAERTGGSVSTLTIQRTQQEDSAVYLCASSPTSGGAETQYFGPGTRLLVL.